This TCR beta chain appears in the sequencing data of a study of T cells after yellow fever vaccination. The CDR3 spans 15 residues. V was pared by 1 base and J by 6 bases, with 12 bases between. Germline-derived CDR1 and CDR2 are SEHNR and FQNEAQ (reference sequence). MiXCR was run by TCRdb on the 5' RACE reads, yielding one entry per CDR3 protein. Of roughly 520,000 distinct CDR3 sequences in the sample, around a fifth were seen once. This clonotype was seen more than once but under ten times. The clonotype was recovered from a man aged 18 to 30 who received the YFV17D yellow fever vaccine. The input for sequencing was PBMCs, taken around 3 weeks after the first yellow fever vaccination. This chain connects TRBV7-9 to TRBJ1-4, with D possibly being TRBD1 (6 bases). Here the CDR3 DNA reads TGTGCCAGCAGCTTAGTGGGGACATTGGATGAAAAACTGTTTTTT. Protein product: CASSLVGTLDEKLFF.